The rows below give T cell receptor beta chains drawn from one sample of a study of blood T cell repertoires in COVID-19. Clones were sequenced by immunoSEQ multiplex PCR, and TCRdb holds only the in-frame ones, with some missing. The table records around 200,000 clones, approximately 84% of them present only once. The sample taken for sequencing was PBMCs or T cells enriched from blood (not recorded which). The source is a woman aged 25 to 39 who had recovered from COVID-19. Both conserved end residues are part of each CDR3. The D gene is left open where the match is weak. Size is omitted from some rows. Given values are once, few, many or a class for expanded clones.

d_call: NA
v_call: TRBV7-2
j_call: TRBJ1-2
clone_size: NA
cdr3_aa: CASSLARVLDGYTF
cdr3_nt: TGTGCCAGCAGCTTAGCGAGGGTACTGGATGGCTACACCTTC

d_call: TRBD1
v_call: TRBV10-3
j_call: TRBJ1-6
clone_size: NA
cdr3_aa: CAISSTGVENSPLHF
cdr3_nt: TGTGCCATCAGTTCGACAGGGGTTGAGAATTCACCCCTCCACTTT

d_call: TRBD2
v_call: TRBV5-1
j_call: TRBJ2-2
clone_size: NA
cdr3_aa: CASSSGANTGELFF
cdr3_nt: TGCGCCAGCAGTAGCGGGGCCAACACCGGGGAGCTGTTTTTT

d_call: TRBD2
v_call: TRBV19
j_call: TRBJ2-3
clone_size: NA
cdr3_aa: CASNPRLAGADTQYF
cdr3_nt: TGTGCCAGTAACCCCCGGCTAGCGGGAGCCGATACGCAGTATTTT

d_call: NA
v_call: TRBV28
j_call: TRBJ2-1
clone_size: few
cdr3_aa: CASSSTSLRFF
cdr3_nt: TGTGCCAGCAGTTCTACGAGTCTGCGGTTCTTC

d_call: TRBD1
v_call: TRBV24-1
j_call: TRBJ2-3
clone_size: NA
cdr3_aa: CATSDLGTGGTDTQYF
cdr3_nt: TGTGCCACCAGTGATCTGGGGACAGGGGGCACAGATACGCAGTATTTT

d_call: TRBD2
v_call: TRBV24-1
j_call: TRBJ2-7
clone_size: NA
cdr3_aa: CATSDFGTRSHEQYF
cdr3_nt: TGTGCCACCAGTGATTTTGGGACTAGGAGCCACGAGCAGTACTTC

d_call: TRBD1
v_call: TRBV28
j_call: TRBJ1-1
clone_size: NA
cdr3_aa: CASSDRGLTEAFF
cdr3_nt: TGTGCCAGCAGCGACAGGGGGCTAACTGAAGCTTTCTTT

d_call: TRBD1
v_call: TRBV12-3/TRBV12-4
j_call: TRBJ1-1
clone_size: NA
cdr3_aa: CASSPDRGTKAFF
cdr3_nt: TGTGCCAGCAGTCCCGACAGGGGGACGAAAGCTTTCTTT

d_call: NA
v_call: TRBV27
j_call: TRBJ2-6
clone_size: medium-sized
cdr3_aa: CASSNLGTIGANVLTF
cdr3_nt: TGTGCCAGCAGTAACCTAGGTACGATTGGGGCCAACGTCCTGACTTTC

d_call: NA
v_call: TRBV6-4
j_call: TRBJ1-2
clone_size: NA
cdr3_aa: CASSDKLRQAGCYGYTF
cdr3_nt: TGTGCCAGCAGTGATAAACTGCGTCAGGCAGGGTGCTATGGCTACACCTTC

d_call: TRBD1
v_call: TRBV5-8
j_call: TRBJ1-2
clone_size: NA
cdr3_aa: CASSSQDRANYGYTF
cdr3_nt: TGTGCCAGCAGCTCCCAGGACAGGGCCAACTATGGCTACACCTTC

d_call: TRBD1
v_call: TRBV27
j_call: TRBJ1-2
clone_size: NA
cdr3_aa: CASSSVGTGGRGYTF
cdr3_nt: TGTGCCAGCAGCAGCGTAGGGACAGGGGGTCGGGGCTACACCTTC

d_call: TRBD1
v_call: TRBV4-2
j_call: TRBJ1-5
clone_size: few
cdr3_aa: CASSHDRESPNQPQHF
cdr3_nt: TGTGCCAGCAGCCATGACAGGGAATCACCCAATCAGCCCCAGCATTTT

d_call: NA
v_call: TRBV25-1
j_call: TRBJ1-2
clone_size: NA
cdr3_aa: CASSEGWRAIGYTF
cdr3_nt: TGTGCCAGCAGTGAAGGGTGGAGGGCGATAGGCTACACCTTC

d_call: NA
v_call: TRBV27
j_call: TRBJ2-1
clone_size: NA
cdr3_aa: CASSLLRGYEQFF
cdr3_nt: TGTGCCAGCAGTTTACTTCGAGGCTATGAGCAGTTCTTC

d_call: TRBD1
v_call: TRBV23-1
j_call: TRBJ1-4
clone_size: NA
cdr3_aa: CASSSRRDRGGPPNEKLFF
cdr3_nt: TGCGCCAGCAGCTCAAGGAGGGACAGGGGGGGGCCCCCTAATGAAAAACTGTTTTTT

d_call: TRBD2
v_call: TRBV28
j_call: TRBJ2-3
clone_size: NA
cdr3_aa: CASSLGGLAGVRATDTQYF
cdr3_nt: TGTGCCAGCAGCCTTGGGGGACTAGCGGGGGTCCGGGCGACAGATACGCAGTATTTT

d_call: TRBD2
v_call: TRBV7-9
j_call: TRBJ2-2
clone_size: NA
cdr3_aa: CASSSSGPNTGELFF
cdr3_nt: TGTGCCAGCAGCTCTAGCGGACCTAACACCGGGGAGCTGTTTTTT

d_call: NA
v_call: TRBV19
j_call: TRBJ2-1
clone_size: NA
cdr3_aa: CASSIGTSSNEQFF
cdr3_nt: TGTGCCAGCAGTATTGGGACAAGCTCCAATGAGCAGTTCTTC

d_call: NA
v_call: TRBV15
j_call: TRBJ2-1
clone_size: once
cdr3_aa: CATAGRQDYNEQFF
cdr3_nt: TGTGCCACCGCAGGGAGACAGGACTACAATGAGCAGTTCTTC

d_call: NA
v_call: TRBV5-1
j_call: TRBJ1-1
clone_size: NA
cdr3_aa: CASSRGTTETEAFF
cdr3_nt: TGCGCCAGCAGCCGCGGGACCACGGAGACTGAAGCTTTCTTT

d_call: TRBD1
v_call: TRBV5-4
j_call: TRBJ2-1
clone_size: few
cdr3_aa: CASSLLGQGGNEQFF
cdr3_nt: TGTGCCAGCAGCTTGCTCGGACAGGGAGGCAATGAGCAGTTCTTC

d_call: TRBD2
v_call: TRBV18
j_call: TRBJ2-5
clone_size: once
cdr3_aa: CASSPIGGAETQYF
cdr3_nt: TGTGCCAGCTCACCAATCGGGGGGGCAGAGACCCAGTACTTC

d_call: TRBD1
v_call: TRBV28
j_call: TRBJ1-2
clone_size: NA
cdr3_aa: CASSPDRVLGYTF
cdr3_nt: TGTGCCAGCAGTCCCGACAGGGTCCTAGGCTACACCTTC

d_call: NA
v_call: TRBV6-5
j_call: TRBJ1-2
clone_size: NA
cdr3_aa: CASRMAGGGEDYTF
cdr3_nt: TGTGCCAGCAGGATGGCCGGAGGAGGCGAGGACTACACCTTC

d_call: TRBD2
v_call: TRBV19
j_call: TRBJ2-2
clone_size: NA
cdr3_aa: CASSASGRAYTGELFF
cdr3_nt: TGTGCCAGTTCGGCGAGCGGGAGGGCCTATACCGGGGAGCTGTTTTTT

d_call: TRBD1
v_call: TRBV6-2/TRBV6-3
j_call: TRBJ1-5
clone_size: NA
cdr3_aa: CASIPGQGWYSDQPQHF
cdr3_nt: TGTGCCAGCATCCCGGGACAGGGTTGGTACAGCGATCAGCCCCAGCATTTT

d_call: NA
v_call: TRBV18
j_call: TRBJ1-4
clone_size: NA
cdr3_aa: CASSPLPGGGTSTNEKLFF
cdr3_nt: TGTGCCAGCTCACCCCTCCCCGGGGGGGGGACCTCAACTAATGAAAAACTGTTTTTT

d_call: TRBD1
v_call: TRBV28
j_call: TRBJ1-2
clone_size: NA
cdr3_aa: CASSPPTGGAGYGYTF
cdr3_nt: TGTGCCAGCAGTCCTCCTACAGGGGGCGCAGGGTATGGCTACACCTTC

d_call: NA
v_call: TRBV29-1
j_call: TRBJ1-6
clone_size: NA
cdr3_aa: CSVQAGNDNSPLHF
cdr3_nt: TGCAGCGTTCAGGCAGGGAACGATAATTCACCCCTCCACTTT

d_call: TRBD2
v_call: TRBV27
j_call: TRBJ2-3
clone_size: once
cdr3_aa: CASSLAGSTDTQYF
cdr3_nt: TGTGCCAGCAGTCTAGCGGGGAGCACAGATACGCAGTATTTT

d_call: NA
v_call: TRBV2
j_call: TRBJ2-5
clone_size: NA
cdr3_aa: CASSGGTHQETQYF
cdr3_nt: TGTGCCAGCAGTGGTGGGACACATCAAGAGACCCAGTACTTC

d_call: TRBD2
v_call: TRBV19
j_call: TRBJ2-4
clone_size: NA
cdr3_aa: CASSIGREGPRNIQYF
cdr3_nt: TGTGCCAGTAGTATAGGACGGGAGGGCCCCAGAAACATTCAGTACTTC

d_call: TRBD1
v_call: TRBV30
j_call: TRBJ1-4
clone_size: NA
cdr3_aa: CAWRVDRIDEKLFF
cdr3_nt: TGTGCCTGGAGGGTGGACAGGATAGACGAAAAACTGTTTTTT

d_call: NA
v_call: TRBV5-4
j_call: TRBJ2-1
clone_size: NA
cdr3_aa: CASSLGLHSYNEQFF
cdr3_nt: TGTGCCAGCAGCTTGGGGCTCCACTCCTACAATGAGCAGTTCTTC

d_call: NA
v_call: TRBV2
j_call: TRBJ2-3
clone_size: NA
cdr3_aa: CASSGVGTDTQYF
cdr3_nt: TGTGCCAGCAGTGGCGTAGGCACAGATACGCAGTATTTT

d_call: TRBD1
v_call: TRBV2
j_call: TRBJ1-3
clone_size: NA
cdr3_aa: CASSPLTGTGGNTIYF
cdr3_nt: TGTGCCAGCAGTCCCCTAACCGGGACAGGGGGAAACACCATATATTTT

d_call: NA
v_call: TRBV5-1
j_call: TRBJ1-3
clone_size: NA
cdr3_aa: CASSLDLGRNTIYF
cdr3_nt: TGCGCCAGCAGCTTGGATCTAGGTCGTAACACCATATATTTT

d_call: TRBD1
v_call: TRBV6-2/TRBV6-3
j_call: TRBJ1-4
clone_size: NA
cdr3_aa: CASSSDRGREEDEKLFF
cdr3_nt: TGTGCCAGCAGCTCCGACAGGGGGCGCGAAGAGGATGAAAAACTGTTTTTT

d_call: NA
v_call: TRBV2
j_call: TRBJ1-1
clone_size: NA
cdr3_aa: CASSDGPNTEAFF
cdr3_nt: TGTGCCAGCAGTGACGGTCCTAACACTGAAGCTTTCTTT

d_call: NA
v_call: TRBV29-1
j_call: TRBJ1-1
clone_size: NA
cdr3_aa: CSVAFRRGDTEAFF
cdr3_nt: TGCAGCGTTGCTTTTAGGCGAGGTGACACTGAAGCTTTCTTT

d_call: NA
v_call: TRBV9
j_call: TRBJ1-4
clone_size: few
cdr3_aa: CASSVGRVGKLFF
cdr3_nt: TGTGCCAGCAGCGTAGGTCGGGTCGGAAAACTGTTTTTT

d_call: TRBD1
v_call: TRBV7-9
j_call: TRBJ1-2
clone_size: NA
cdr3_aa: CASSFSGTGGNGYTF
cdr3_nt: TGTGCCAGCAGCTTCTCCGGGACAGGGGGAAATGGCTACACCTTC

d_call: NA
v_call: TRBV5-4
j_call: TRBJ2-2
clone_size: NA
cdr3_aa: CASSLAGRNTGELFF
cdr3_nt: TGTGCCAGCAGCTTGGCGGGGAGGAACACCGGGGAGCTGTTTTTT

d_call: TRBD1
v_call: TRBV5-1
j_call: TRBJ2-3
clone_size: NA
cdr3_aa: CASSSYQGADTQYF
cdr3_nt: TGCGCCAGCAGCTCCTACCAGGGGGCAGATACGCAGTATTTT

d_call: NA
v_call: TRBV5-6
j_call: TRBJ2-7
clone_size: NA
cdr3_aa: CASSLGSSVLEQYF
cdr3_nt: TGTGCCAGCAGCTTAGGCAGTAGCGTCCTCGAGCAGTACTTC

d_call: NA
v_call: TRBV5-1
j_call: TRBJ2-3
clone_size: NA
cdr3_aa: CASSFGATSTDTQYF
cdr3_nt: TGCGCCAGCAGCTTTGGCGCGACTAGCACAGATACGCAGTATTTT

d_call: TRBD1
v_call: TRBV7-2
j_call: TRBJ2-2
clone_size: NA
cdr3_aa: CASRTPGQGGTGELFF
cdr3_nt: TGTGCCAGCAGGACCCCGGGACAGGGGGGCACCGGGGAGCTGTTTTTT

d_call: NA
v_call: TRBV7-3
j_call: TRBJ2-3
clone_size: few
cdr3_aa: CASSLISATGDTQYF
cdr3_nt: TGTGCCAGCAGCTTAATTAGCGCGACGGGAGATACGCAGTATTTT

d_call: TRBD2
v_call: TRBV3-1/TRBV3-2
j_call: TRBJ2-7
clone_size: NA
cdr3_aa: CASKGGLAGRYEQYF
cdr3_nt: TGTGCCAGCAAAGGAGGCCTAGCGGGCCGCTACGAGCAGTACTTC

d_call: NA
v_call: TRBV3-1/TRBV3-2
j_call: TRBJ2-1
clone_size: once
cdr3_aa: CASSQDYGVHNEQFF
cdr3_nt: TGTGCCAGCAGCCAAGATTACGGGGTTCACAATGAGCAGTTCTTC

d_call: NA
v_call: TRBV29-1
j_call: TRBJ1-1
clone_size: NA
cdr3_aa: CSVETGTEAFF
cdr3_nt: TGCAGCGTTGAAACGGGGACTGAAGCTTTCTTT

d_call: NA
v_call: TRBV29-1
j_call: TRBJ1-4
clone_size: NA
cdr3_aa: CSAPDRLGEKLFF
cdr3_nt: TGCAGCGCCCCCGACAGGCTGGGTGAAAAACTGTTTTTT

d_call: TRBD2
v_call: TRBV15
j_call: TRBJ2-7
clone_size: NA
cdr3_aa: CATSRGPSGASYEQYF
cdr3_nt: TGTGCCACCAGCCGCGGGCCTAGCGGAGCATCCTACGAGCAGTACTTC

d_call: NA
v_call: TRBV18
j_call: TRBJ2-1
clone_size: NA
cdr3_aa: CASSRSRPSSYNEQFF
cdr3_nt: TGTGCCAGCTCACGGTCCAGGCCATCCTCCTACAATGAGCAGTTCTTC

d_call: NA
v_call: TRBV7-3
j_call: TRBJ2-6
clone_size: once
cdr3_aa: CASSQDRLGANVLTF
cdr3_nt: TGTGCCAGCAGCCAAGACAGGTTAGGGGCCAACGTCCTGACTTTC

d_call: TRBD2
v_call: TRBV2
j_call: TRBJ2-3
clone_size: NA
cdr3_aa: CASKESGAGKQYF
cdr3_nt: TGTGCCAGCAAGGAATCGGGAGCGGGGAAGCAGTATTTT

d_call: TRBD1
v_call: TRBV5-5
j_call: TRBJ1-2
clone_size: NA
cdr3_aa: CASSSGTDLFYGYTF
cdr3_nt: TGTGCCAGCAGCTCCGGGACAGATCTCTTCTATGGCTACACCTTC